The 12 T cell receptor beta chains below were found in one sample sequenced in a study of blood T cell repertoires in COVID-19. Sequenced by immunoSEQ multiplex PCR; TCRdb stores in-frame clones only, minus some. The sample consists of 20,000 to 25,000 clones, 65% to 90% of them appearing once. The sequencing sample was made of peripheral blood. The receptors here all came from a man between 65 and 85 years old with acute or convalescent COVID-19.

This clone turned up a few times. The chain combines TRBV5-1 with TRBJ1-2; 8 positions match TRBD1. The length of the CDR3 is 13 residues. Germline V gives CDR1 SGHRS, CDR2 YFSETQ. J was trimmed by 2 bases and V by 5 bases; bases with no gene match: 2. CDR3 residues: CASRTGDNYGYTF. The CDR3 DNA reads as TGCGCCAGCAGGACAGGGGACAACTATGGCTACACCTTC.

The V gene is TRBV28, the J gene TRBJ1-5; the D is unclear. The V end lost 3 bases, the J end lost 0 bases, and 3 bases lay between the germline ends. Germline V gives CDR1 MDHEN, CDR2 SYDVKM. The CDR3 runs 13 residues. The CDR3 loop is CASSFYSNQPQHF. Here the CDR3 DNA reads TGTGCCAGCAGTTTCTATAGCAATCAGCCCCAGCATTTT.

This clone was seen just once. The chain recombines TRBV27 with TRBJ1-1; D might be TRBD1 (5 bases). The CDR3 has 13 residues. Deletions cut 6 bases from V and 6 bases from J, with 14 bases between. CDR1 MNHEY and CDR2 SMNVEV come from the germline V gene (reference sequence). The CDR3 sequence is CASRPAGEPEAFF. CDR3 nucleotides: TGTGCCAGCAGGCCAGCGGGGGAACCTGAAGCTTTCTTT.

The chain carries TRBV4-1 and TRBJ1-4; D gene uncertain. Germline values: CDR1 MGHRA, CDR2 YSYEKL. This CDR3 has 15 amino acids. V lost 0 bases and J lost 5, with 10 bases in between. CDR3 nucleotides: TGCGCCAGCAGCCAAGAGAGTTTGGTCAATGAAAAACTGTTTTTT. It encodes CASSQESLVNEKLFF.

The V call is TRBV28, the J call TRBJ2-7, with 7 bases aligning to TRBD1. The CDR3 contains 14 residues. Germline assignment: CDR1 MDHEN and CDR2 SYDVKM. The junction had 11 bases not matched to a gene; V was cut back by 6 bases and J by 6 bases. In DNA form, the CDR3 reads TGTGCCAGCAGCCCAGACAGGGCTCTTTCCGAGCAGTACTTC. Translation gives CASSPDRALSEQYF.

This rearrangement joins TRBV18 to TRBJ1-1; maybe TRBD1 (5 bases). Trimming took 4 bases from V and 6 from J, leaving 12 bases between them. The CDR3 spans 13 residues. Germline V gene sequence: CDR1 KGHSH, CDR2 LQKENI. The CDR3 coding sequence is TGTGCCAGCTCACTACAGGAAAGGTCTGAAGCTTTCTTT. It translates to CASSLQERSEAFF.

V usage is TRBV29-1 and J usage is TRBJ2-2, with 8 bases that match TRBD2. CDR1 and CDR2 from the germline V gene are SQVTM and ANQGSEA. The CDR3 has 15 amino acids. V lost 7 bases, J lost 3 bases, and 10 bases stayed unmatched. The CDR3 DNA sequence: TGCAGCGCCGCTCCCCCCGGGGGGGACACCGGGGAGCTGTTTTTT. It is translated as CSAAPPGGDTGELFF.

J is TRBJ1-1 and V is TRBV11-1; 8 nucleotides agree with TRBD1. The germline V gene has CDR1 SGHAT and CDR2 FQDESV (reference sequence). With V trimmed by 5 bases and J by 2 bases, 7 bases remained unmatched. CDR3 length: 15 amino acids. CDR3 region: CASSARQGRNTEAFF. In nucleotides, the CDR3 is TGTGCCAGCAGCGCCCGACAGGGGAGAAACACTGAAGCTTTCTTT.

The chain combines TRBV24-1 with TRBJ2-2; 7 bases match TRBD2. With 7 bases clipped from V and 4 bases from J, the junction kept 2 bases outside the gene matches. The CDR3 totals 13 residues. Germline V lookup: CDR1 KGHDR, CDR2 SFDVKD. CDR3 amino acids: CATSGGSTGELFF. DNA of the CDR3: TGTGCCACCAGCGGGGGGAGCACCGGGGAGCTGTTTTTT.

This clone was seen a few times. The chain has TRBV7-8 and TRBJ1-1; D may be TRBD1 (5 bases). Deletions cut 0 bases from V and 5 bases from J, with 10 bases between. The CDR3 sequence is 14 residues long. The germline CDR1 and CDR2 sequences are SGHVS and FQNEAQ. The CDR3 is CASSLAQGGTEAFF. The CDR3 DNA is TGTGCCAGCAGCTTAGCGCAGGGTGGTACTGAAGCTTTCTTT.

The V and J genes are TRBV12-3 or TRBV12-4 and TRBJ1-4; D gene unclear. The CDR3 length is 13 residues. V lost 1 base and J 6 bases, leaving 6 bases between the germline ends. The CDR3 protein is CASSLVRDEKLFF. CDR3 nucleotides: TGTGCCAGCAGTTTAGTGAGGGATGAAAAACTGTTTTTT.

V is TRBV12-3 or TRBV12-4 and J is TRBJ1-1; no clear D gene. Trimming took off 6 bases at V and 8 bases at J, with 13 bases between the two ends. This CDR3 spans 12 amino acids. CDR3 sequence (DNA): TGTGCCAGCAGCTTCTCGCGCGGGGAAGCTTTCTTT. It yields the protein CASSFSRGEAFF.